What follows is one T cell receptor (beta chain) and its context. The antigen it binds to is not known. No much larger clone exists at a distance of one base, and base qualities are not known. The library was made by the immunoSEQ multiplex PCR assay. For TCR sequencing, RNA was extracted from every sample and reverse transcribed into cDNA to serve as template. First-strand cDNA was synthesized with SuperScript III using a 2:1 mix of oligo-dT and random hexamers. A synthetic immune receptor repertoire was used to gauge amplification bias, and whatever bias remained was removed computationally. The source study handled its data this way. After raw reads were preprocessed to remove errors, the CDR3 was defined following IMGT conventions as running from the conserved cysteine to phenylalanine. Clonality was calculated as 1 minus Shannon entropy normalized by log2 of the number of productive unique TCRs. Scalp TCRbeta sequences were cross-referenced with sorted blood CD4 and CD8 repertoires so that the CD4 or CD8 identity of scalp clones could be inferred. This is the immuneACCESS table as TCRdb keeps it, with only in-frame sequences that have V and J called. A part of the clones is gone; compared with another copy, unresolved V genes explain less than half, and the rest is unexplained. V and J calls and clone size are as listed in that table; D and trimming were resolved from the DNA. Counted in this sample were 200,000 or so clones; about 62% of them appeared once. The ten largest clones add up to approximately 5.1% of the sample.

The CDR3 runs 14 residues from the cysteine to the phenylalanine. CDR3 DNA is the only sequence kept; it has 42 bases, read in frame from the first base. The germline V gene (reference sequence) yields MNHNY for CDR1 and SVGAGI for CDR2. Between the V and J ends, shortened by 1 base and 1 base respectively, the junction contains 5 bases. This specimen comes from a study of CD8+ T cells in alopecia areata (dated by TCRdb to the late 2010s). Regarding the study in general: The treated patients, all with moderate-to-severe alopecia areata, were enrolled in an open-label pilot trial of oral tofacitinib given at 5 to 10 mg twice daily. For the treated patients, the SALT score, which quantifies what percentage of scalp surface area is affected, served as the measure of disease severity. In humans, TCRbeta sequencing was performed on scalp tissue and on sorted CD4+ and CD8+ peripheral blood T cells from healthy controls and from patients with patchy or totalis/universalis alopecia areata. High-throughput TCRbeta sequencing was used to examine T cell clonal expansion in alopecia areata in both the C3H/HeJ mouse model and human patients. Patients received tofacitinib for 6 to 18 months and were then followed off drug for 6 months to check for delayed response and recurrence. TCRbeta CDR3 regions were amplified by immunoSEQ multiplex PCR with 35 Vbeta forward and 13 Jbeta reverse primers. Tofacitinib-treated patients had biopsies at baseline and at 4 and 24 weeks of treatment, with a later scalp biopsy in several patients. The RNA source kit depended on sample type: the PAXgene miRNA kit for fixed scalp, the miRNeasy kit for PBMCs, and the RNeasy kit for mouse skin. Clonality in the scalp was compared among normal scalp (n=4), patchy alopecia areata scalp (n=8), and alopecia totalis/universalis scalp (n=8). On the study overall, not on this receptor specifically: During tofacitinib treatment, many expanded lesional clones stuck around in both scalp and blood, and this persistence may partly explain why relapse happens after treatment is stopped. Tofacitinib significantly lowered scalp clonality and the number of expanded CD8+ clones among the top 100 scalp clones. Lesional scalp, especially in alopecia totalis/universalis, showed higher clonality and more expanded CD8+ clones than normal scalp, suggesting antigenic drive. Resident alphabeta T cells in normal human skin are also sequenced, complicating scalp TCR repertoire analysis, unlike mouse skin dominated by gammadelta T cells. TCR sequences shared between patients were less clear than in mice, possibly partly because of HLA diversity in the patient population. Because the treated cohort was small and included a single nonresponder, larger studies are needed to assess links between baseline CD8+ expansion and response.

In light of the paper, this sample's time point label describes: roughly 24 weeks on oral tofacitinib. Sample treatment or condition, as interpreted from the label and publication: oral pan-JAK inhibitor, 5-10 mg twice daily. Peripheral blood and lesional scalp punch biopsies were obtained from patients with alopecia areata. PBMCs were separated by density centrifugation and stained for CD3, CD4 and CD8, after which CD4+ and CD8+ T cells were sorted on a FACSAria. This TCR was sampled from a human donor with alopecia areata. The chain employs TRBV6-6 and TRBJ1-5; the D gene assignment is ambiguous. Sequences were derived from CD4+ T cells sorted from blood, sampled at week 24, from a patient treated with tofacitinib. The nucleotides are TGTGCCAGCAGTTACTGGGTGAGCAATCAGCCCCAGCATTTT. Translated, it gives CASSYWVSNQPQHF.